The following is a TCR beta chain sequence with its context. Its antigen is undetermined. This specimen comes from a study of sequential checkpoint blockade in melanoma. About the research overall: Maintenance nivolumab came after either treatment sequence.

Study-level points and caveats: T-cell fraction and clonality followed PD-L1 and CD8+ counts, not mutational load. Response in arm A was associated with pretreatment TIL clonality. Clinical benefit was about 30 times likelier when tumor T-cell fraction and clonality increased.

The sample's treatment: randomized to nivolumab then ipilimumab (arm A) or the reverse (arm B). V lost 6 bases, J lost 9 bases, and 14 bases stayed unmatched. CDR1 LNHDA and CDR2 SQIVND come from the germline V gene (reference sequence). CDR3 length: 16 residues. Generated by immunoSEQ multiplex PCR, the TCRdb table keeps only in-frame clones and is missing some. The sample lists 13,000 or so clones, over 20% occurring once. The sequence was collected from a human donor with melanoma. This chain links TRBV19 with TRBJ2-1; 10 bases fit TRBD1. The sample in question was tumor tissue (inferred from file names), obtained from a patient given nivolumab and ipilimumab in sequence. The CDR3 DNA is TGTGCCAGTAGCACTCAAAGGACAGGGGGAATGGGTGAGCAGTTCTTC. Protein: CASSTQRTGGMGEQFF. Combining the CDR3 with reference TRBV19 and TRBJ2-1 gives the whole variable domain DGGITQSPKYLFRKEGQNVTLSCEQNLNHDAMYWYRQDPGQGLRLIYYSQIVNDFQKGDIAEGYSVSREKKESFPLTVTSAQKNPTAFYLCASSTQRTGGMGEQFFGPGTRLTVL.